A single sample gave rise to the 18 T cell receptor beta chains below, sequenced in a study of blood T cell repertoires in COVID-19. Profiling relied on immunoSEQ multiplex PCR, and the TCRdb table lists in-frame clones only, not all of them. The sample shows 130,000 or so clones, around 79% of them seen only once. The sequenced sample was peripheral blood. These TCRs come from a woman between 65 and 79 years old with COVID-19, enrolled during active disease.

CDR3 nucleotide sequence: TGTGCCAGCAGCTTAGACAGGGGAGTTTGGTTCTTC. This codes for CASSLDRGVWFF. The rearrangement joins TRBV7-2 to TRBJ2-1, with 7 bases fitting TRBD1. The CDR3 spans 12 residues. CDR1 and CDR2 (germline): SGHTA, FQGNSA. The V segment lost 1 base and the J segment 15 bases; nucleotides outside the gene matches: 6.

This CDR3 is CASSLKGQGLAGANVLTF. In DNA form, the CDR3 reads TGTGCCAGCAGCTTAAAGGGACAGGGGTTGGCTGGGGCCAACGTCCTGACTTTC. This chain links TRBV7-3 with TRBJ2-6, with 10 bases fitting TRBD1. The CDR3 runs to 18 residues. Germline values: CDR1 SGHTA, CDR2 FQGTGA. The junction had 5 bases not matched to a gene; V was cut back by 1 base and J by 2 bases.

This rearrangement joins TRBV7-3 to TRBJ1-6; no firm D call. The V and J ends lost 2 bases and 3 bases respectively, with 11 bases between them. There are 16 residues in the CDR3. Germline V gene lookup returns CDR1 SGHTA and CDR2 FQGTGA. The CDR3 coding sequence is TGTGCCAGCAGCTTAGGCGGAGGGAACTATAATTCACCCCTCCACTTT. Protein: CASSLGGGNYNSPLHF.

The chain combines TRBV18 with TRBJ1-5; no definite D call. CDR1 and CDR2 (germline): KGHSH, LQKENI. V was trimmed by 4 bases and J by 6 bases, leaving 10 bases between them. The CDR3 length is 13 residues. The CDR3 here is CASSQDTVQPQHF. The CDR3 nucleotides are TGTGCCAGCTCACAGGATACAGTTCAGCCCCAGCATTTT. Full variable domain (outside the CDR3, taken from reference TRBV18 and TRBJ1-5): NAGVMQNPRHLVRRRGQEARLRCSPMKGHSHVYWYRQLPEEGLKFMVYLQKENIIDESGMPKERFSAEFPKEGPSILRIQQVVRGDSAAYFCASSQDTVQPQHFGDGTRLSIL.

The V call is TRBV27, the J call TRBJ2-7; 14 nucleotides line up with TRBD2. The CDR3 runs to 18 residues. The germline gives CDR1 MNHEY, CDR2 SMNVEV (reference sequence). The V gene end was trimmed by 5 bases and the J gene end by 3 bases; junction bases not matched to a gene: 12. The CDR3 DNA follows: TGTGCCAGCAGTCCGCCCGTTCCGACTAGCGGGGGGGTCTACGAGCAGTACTTC. Encoded protein: CASSPPVPTSGGVYEQYF.

This clone is a singleton in its sample. The V and J genes are TRBV19 and TRBJ2-2; unclear D gene. CDR1 is LNHDA and CDR2 is SQIVND in the germline V gene (reference sequence). The V end was cut by 4 bases, the J end by 5 bases, with 11 bases between. The length of the CDR3 is 14 residues. The CDR3, as DNA: TGTGCCAGTAGTACAGCCTCGAGGACCGGGGAGCTGTTTTTT. The encoded protein is CASSTASRTGELFF.

V gene TRBV7-2 combines with J gene TRBJ1-4, with a possible D match to TRBD1 (5 bases). Trimming shortened V by 5 bases and J by 0 bases, and 10 bases separated the two germline ends. This CDR3 is built from 15 residues. Germline V gene data show CDR1 as SGHTA and CDR2 as FQGNSA. CDR3 in DNA: TGTGCCAGCAGCCTCTCGGGGGCAACTAATGAAAAACTGTTTTTT. Translation gives CASSLSGATNEKLFF.

J is TRBJ2-7 and V is TRBV5-6; 11 positions agree with TRBD2. Losses at the gene ends were 4 bases for V and 3 bases for J; bases not matched to a gene: 6. In germline, CDR1 is SGHDT, CDR2 YYEEEE. This CDR3 region has 15 residues. CDR3 loop: CASSRDTSGGYEQYF. CDR3 nucleotide sequence: TGTGCCAGCAGCCGCGACACTAGCGGGGGCTACGAGCAGTACTTC.

The V call is TRBV28, the J call TRBJ1-3; D gene unclear. In germline, CDR1 is MDHEN, CDR2 SYDVKM. CDR3 length: 14 amino acids. V lost 3 bases to trimming and J lost 0 bases, with 6 bases between them. CDR3 sequence (DNA): TGTGCCAGCAGTTTCCCGAGCTCTGGAAACACCATATATTTT. This encodes CASSFPSSGNTIYF.

This clone has a single count. The rearrangement joins TRBV5-1 to TRBJ1-4; tentative D call: TRBD1 (6 bases). The CDR3 has 15 residues. Germline CDR1 and CDR2: SGHRS and YFSETQ. Between the trimmed V and J ends, which lost 5 bases and 8 bases, there was a span of 19 bases. The CDR3 nucleotides read TGCGCCAGCAGTCCTGGACTGACCCAGGGGGAAAAACTGTTTTTT. This gives the protein CASSPGLTQGEKLFF.

The chain employs TRBV4-3 and TRBJ2-1; 8 bases align to TRBD2. Germline CDR1 LGHNA, CDR2 YSLEER. The CDR3 has 16 residues. The V and J ends lost 0 bases and 10 bases, in that order; junction bases with no gene match: 11. The CDR3 bases are TGCGCCAGCAGCCAAGATGTGGCGGGGGGACGCTCAGAGCAGTTCTTC. Encoded protein: CASSQDVAGGRSEQFF.

A single count supports this clone. This sequence joins TRBV7-9 and TRBJ2-1; D is uncertain. The CDR3 runs to 11 residues. V was clipped by 7 bases and J by 5 bases, with 6 bases between them. The germline gives CDR1 SEHNR, CDR2 FQNEAQ (reference sequence). The CDR3, as DNA: TGTGCCAGCACCCCGGACAATGAGCAGTTCTTC. This gives the protein CASTPDNEQFF.

The count of this clone is one. The chain uses TRBV24-1 and TRBJ2-1; 10 bases agree with TRBD2. CDR1 and CDR2 from the germline V gene are KGHDR and SFDVKD. The trim removed 5 bases at V and 1 base at J, leaving 10 bases unmatched. This CDR3 spans 18 amino acids. This CDR3 is CATSAPAGGQKSYNEQFF. The CDR3 coding sequence is TGTGCCACCAGTGCTCCAGCGGGGGGGCAAAAATCCTACAATGAGCAGTTCTTC.

The chain links TRBV5-5 to TRBJ2-3; 11 positions agree with TRBD2. The V and J ends lost 4 bases and 0 bases, in that order; junction bases with no gene match: 10. The V gene's germline CDR1 is SGHKS and CDR2 YYEKEE (reference sequence). CDR3 length: 18 amino acids. CDR3 DNA: TGTGCCAGCAGCCCTACTAGCGGGGGCCTTGCTAGCACAGATACGCAGTATTTT. Its translation: CASSPTSGGLASTDTQYF.

This rearrangement joins TRBV6-2 or TRBV6-3 to TRBJ2-3; no firm D call. CDR1 and CDR2 (germline): MNHEY, SVGEGT. The V and J ends lost 5 bases and 1 base respectively, with 13 bases between them. This CDR3 has 15 amino acids. CDR3 sequence: CASSNIVSGTDTQYF. The CDR3 nucleotides read TGTGCCAGCAGTAATATAGTGAGCGGCACAGATACGCAGTATTTT.

In this sample, this clone turned up a few times. The rearrangement joins TRBV20-1 to TRBJ1-3; D is undetermined. This CDR3 is 16 amino acids long. V gave up 3 bases and J gave up 0 bases, with 15 bases separating them. CDR1 is DFQATT, CDR2 SNEGSKA, per germline (reference sequence). The CDR3 is CSASLDGRSSGNTIYF. The CDR3 region has the DNA TGCAGTGCTAGTCTCGACGGTCGGAGCTCTGGAAACACCATATATTTT.

CDR3 in DNA: TGTGCCAGCAGCCCTGCTCGGGGGAACAATGAGCAGTTCTTC. This translates into CASSPARGNNEQFF. The chain has TRBV7-2 and TRBJ2-1; D is possibly TRBD2 (6 bases). The CDR3 is made up of 14 amino acids. Germline values: CDR1 SGHTA, CDR2 FQGNSA. V lost 5 bases and J lost 5, with 13 bases in between. The full variable domain, its missing parts supplied by reference TRBV7-2 and TRBJ2-1, is GAGVSQSPSNKVTEKGKDVELRCDPISGHTALYWYRQSLGQGLEFLIYFQGNSAPDKSGLPSDRFSAERTGGSVSTLTIQRTQQEDSAVYLCASSPARGNNEQFFGPGTRLTVL.

The rearrangement uses TRBV4-1 and TRBJ1-5; D is unclear. CDR3 length equals 18 residues. The ends were cut back, 0 bases at V and 3 bases at J, with 18 bases in the middle. The germline V gene has CDR1 MGHRA and CDR2 YSYEKL. DNA for the CDR3: TGCGCCAGCAGCCAAGATGACCCCACGGGGTTCAACAATCAGCCCCAGCATTTT. Amino acids: CASSQDDPTGFNNQPQHF.